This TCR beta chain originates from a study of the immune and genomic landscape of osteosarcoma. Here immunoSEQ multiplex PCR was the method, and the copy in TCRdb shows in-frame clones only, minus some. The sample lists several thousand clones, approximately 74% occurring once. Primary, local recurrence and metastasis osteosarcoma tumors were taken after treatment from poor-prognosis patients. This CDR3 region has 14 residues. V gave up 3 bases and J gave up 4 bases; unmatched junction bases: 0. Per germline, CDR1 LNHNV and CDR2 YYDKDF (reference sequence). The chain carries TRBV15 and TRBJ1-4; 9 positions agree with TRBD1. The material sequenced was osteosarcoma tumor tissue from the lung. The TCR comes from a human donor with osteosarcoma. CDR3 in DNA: TGTGCCACCAGCAGGGGACAGGGTAATGAAAAACTGTTTTTT. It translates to CATSRGQGNEKLFF.